The rows below give T cell receptor beta chains drawn from one sample of a study of shared clonotypes between healthy human individuals. Assay: immunoSEQ multiplex PCR; the TCRdb copy retains only in-frame clones and omits some. The sample shows over 150,000 clones, approximately 60% of them seen only once. The sample was memory CD4+ T cells sorted from blood. The receptors originated from a man aged 25 to 45 in good health. The CDR3 runs from the conserved cysteine through the conserved F or W. Fields, in order: clone size, J gene, D gene, CDR3 length, V gene, CDR3 protein, CDR3 DNA. The D gene is left open where the match is weak. Size is stated for part of the rows, as once, few or many counts, or as a class when the clone is expanded.

abundance: -
j_gene: TRBJ2-3
d_gene: -
len: 15
v_gene: TRBV5-8
CDR3aa: CASWIGQTSTDTQYF
CDR3nt: TGTGCCAGCTGGATCGGGCAGACTAGCACAGATACGCAGTATTTT

abundance: -
j_gene: TRBJ2-6
d_gene: TRBD2
len: 17
v_gene: TRBV7-8
CDR3aa: CASRSLAASSGANVLTF
CDR3nt: TGTGCCAGCAGGAGTCTAGCGGCAAGCTCTGGGGCCAACGTCCTGACTTTC

abundance: -
j_gene: TRBJ1-2
d_gene: -
len: 15
v_gene: TRBV6-1
CDR3aa: CASSEARVENYGYTF
CDR3nt: TGTGCCAGCAGTGAAGCTAGAGTAGAAAACTATGGCTACACCTTC

abundance: -
j_gene: TRBJ1-5
d_gene: -
len: 15
v_gene: TRBV28
CDR3aa: CASSLLDTHNQPQHF
CDR3nt: TGTGCCAGCAGTTTGTTAGACACCCACAATCAGCCCCAGCATTTT

abundance: many
j_gene: TRBJ2-2
d_gene: -
len: 12
v_gene: TRBV14
CDR3aa: CASSQPTGELFF
CDR3nt: TGTGCCAGCAGCCAACCGACAGGGGAGCTGTTTTTT

abundance: -
j_gene: TRBJ2-5
d_gene: -
len: 11
v_gene: TRBV2
CDR3aa: CASSVQETQYF
CDR3nt: TGTGCCAGCAGCGTCCAAGAGACCCAGTACTTC

abundance: -
j_gene: TRBJ1-2
d_gene: -
len: 12
v_gene: TRBV15
CDR3aa: CAVSGPHYGYTF
CDR3nt: TGTGCCGTGTCGGGGCCCCACTATGGCTACACCTTC

abundance: -
j_gene: TRBJ2-6
d_gene: -
len: 15
v_gene: TRBV9
CDR3aa: CASSRRGEEANVLTF
CDR3nt: TGTGCCAGCAGCCGCAGGGGAGAGGAGGCCAACGTCCTGACTTTC

abundance: -
j_gene: TRBJ2-3
d_gene: TRBD2
len: 14
v_gene: TRBV25-1
CDR3aa: CASSERERTDTQYF
CDR3nt: TGTGCCAGCAGCGAGCGGGAGAGGACAGATACGCAGTATTTT

abundance: many
j_gene: TRBJ1-5
d_gene: -
len: 13
v_gene: TRBV11-2
CDR3aa: CASSADRDAPQHF
CDR3nt: TGTGCCAGCAGCGCCGACCGGGACGCTCCCCAGCATTTT

abundance: -
j_gene: TRBJ2-7
d_gene: TRBD2
len: 16
v_gene: TRBV7-6
CDR3aa: CASSLGTSGLSYEQYF
CDR3nt: TGTGCCAGCAGCCTCGGGACTAGCGGGCTTTCCTACGAGCAGTACTTC

abundance: -
j_gene: TRBJ2-2
d_gene: TRBD2
len: 13
v_gene: TRBV6-5
CDR3aa: CASYRGDTGELFF
CDR3nt: TGTGCCAGCTATCGGGGGGACACCGGGGAGCTGTTTTTT

abundance: -
j_gene: TRBJ2-5
d_gene: -
len: 15
v_gene: TRBV18
CDR3aa: CASSPPSGRGETQYF
CDR3nt: TGTGCCAGCTCACCACCATCGGGACGAGGAGAGACCCAGTACTTC

abundance: -
j_gene: TRBJ1-4
d_gene: -
len: 14
v_gene: TRBV15
CDR3aa: CTTSREGHNEKLFF
CDR3nt: TGTACCACCAGCAGAGAAGGGCACAATGAAAAACTGTTTTTT

abundance: once
j_gene: TRBJ2-5
d_gene: TRBD1
len: 15
v_gene: TRBV5-1
CDR3aa: CASTVTGAMRETQYF
CDR3nt: TGCGCCAGCACCGTTACAGGGGCGATGCGAGAGACCCAGTACTTC

abundance: -
j_gene: TRBJ1-1
d_gene: -
len: 11
v_gene: TRBV2
CDR3aa: CAIWVNTEAFF
CDR3nt: TGTGCCATCTGGGTGAACACTGAAGCTTTCTTT

abundance: -
j_gene: TRBJ2-3
d_gene: -
len: 15
v_gene: TRBV9
CDR3aa: CASSVAAQSTDTQYF
CDR3nt: TGTGCCAGCAGCGTAGCGGCACAGAGCACAGATACGCAGTATTTT

abundance: once
j_gene: TRBJ1-2
d_gene: -
len: 15
v_gene: TRBV4-3
CDR3aa: CASSQVVVPEYGYTF
CDR3nt: TGCGCCAGCAGCCAAGTGGTCGTTCCCGAATATGGCTACACCTTC

abundance: -
j_gene: TRBJ2-3
d_gene: -
len: 13
v_gene: TRBV6-6
CDR3aa: CASSYPSTDTQYF
CDR3nt: TGTGCCAGCAGTTACCCCAGCACAGATACGCAGTATTTT

abundance: -
j_gene: TRBJ1-1
d_gene: TRBD1
len: 13
v_gene: TRBV23-1
CDR3aa: CASSPQGFTEAFF
CDR3nt: TGCGCCAGCAGCCCACAGGGGTTCACTGAAGCTTTCTTT

abundance: -
j_gene: TRBJ1-1
d_gene: -
len: 12
v_gene: TRBV10-2
CDR3aa: CASIGGQTEAFF
CDR3nt: TGCGCCAGCATTGGGGGGCAGACTGAAGCTTTCTTT

abundance: -
j_gene: TRBJ2-7
d_gene: -
len: 15
v_gene: TRBV6-1
CDR3aa: CASSERDWSSYEQYF
CDR3nt: TGTGCCAGCAGTGAACGAGACTGGAGCTCCTACGAGCAGTACTTC

abundance: many
j_gene: TRBJ2-7
d_gene: TRBD1
len: 14
v_gene: TRBV10-2
CDR3aa: CASSESLWDRVQYF
CDR3nt: TGCGCCAGCAGTGAGTCTCTTTGGGACAGGGTGCAGTACTTC

abundance: once
j_gene: TRBJ1-2
d_gene: TRBD1
len: 13
v_gene: TRBV18
CDR3aa: CASSPGDRRGYTF
CDR3nt: TGTGCCAGCTCACCAGGGGACAGAAGGGGCTACACCTTC

abundance: -
j_gene: TRBJ2-1
d_gene: -
len: 18
v_gene: TRBV5-1
CDR3aa: CASSLGVAERENYNEQFF
CDR3nt: TGCGCCAGCAGCTTGGGGGTGGCTGAACGGGAGAACTACAATGAGCAGTTCTTC

abundance: -
j_gene: TRBJ1-4
d_gene: -
len: 11
v_gene: TRBV6-1
CDR3aa: CATQVASKLFF
CDR3nt: TGTGCCACACAGGTGGCCTCGAAACTGTTTTTT

abundance: -
j_gene: TRBJ2-1
d_gene: TRBD2
len: 19
v_gene: TRBV4-1
CDR3aa: CASSHGTSGAQSSYNEQFF
CDR3nt: TGCGCCAGCAGCCACGGGACTAGCGGGGCTCAGAGCTCCTACAATGAGCAGTTCTTC

abundance: -
j_gene: TRBJ1-5
d_gene: TRBD1
len: 13
v_gene: TRBV7-2
CDR3aa: CASSRTGVQPQHF
CDR3nt: TGTGCCAGCAGCCGGACAGGGGTCCAGCCCCAGCATTTT

abundance: -
j_gene: TRBJ1-1
d_gene: -
len: 13
v_gene: TRBV18
CDR3aa: CASSRDAFSEAFF
CDR3nt: TGTGCCAGCTCACGGGACGCCTTTTCTGAAGCTTTCTTT

abundance: medium-sized
j_gene: TRBJ2-5
d_gene: -
len: 15
v_gene: TRBV11-3
CDR3aa: CASSAEQGAQETQYF
CDR3nt: TGTGCCAGCAGCGCGGAGCAGGGTGCGCAAGAGACCCAGTACTTC

abundance: -
j_gene: TRBJ1-4
d_gene: -
len: 13
v_gene: TRBV5-4
CDR3aa: CASTTATNEKLFF
CDR3nt: TGTGCCAGCACAACTGCAACTAATGAAAAACTGTTTTTT

abundance: -
j_gene: TRBJ2-2
d_gene: -
len: 15
v_gene: TRBV10-1
CDR3aa: CASSEDGANTGELFF
CDR3nt: TGCGCCAGCTCCGAGGACGGAGCGAACACCGGGGAGCTGTTTTTT

abundance: -
j_gene: TRBJ2-7
d_gene: -
len: 15
v_gene: TRBV7-8
CDR3aa: CASSLEGGTTYEQYF
CDR3nt: TGTGCCAGCAGCTTAGAAGGTGGGACAACCTACGAGCAGTACTTC

abundance: -
j_gene: TRBJ2-4
d_gene: TRBD2
len: 15
v_gene: TRBV9
CDR3aa: CASSVGWGGENIQYF
CDR3nt: TGTGCCAGCAGCGTAGGGTGGGGAGGGGAAAACATTCAGTACTTC

abundance: -
j_gene: TRBJ1-5
d_gene: TRBD1
len: 16
v_gene: TRBV7-6
CDR3aa: CASSSGQGKSNQPQHF
CDR3nt: TGTGCCAGCAGCTCCGGACAGGGGAAGAGCAATCAGCCCCAGCATTTT

abundance: few
j_gene: TRBJ2-7
d_gene: TRBD1
len: 14
v_gene: TRBV11-2
CDR3aa: CASSLTGIPYEQYF
CDR3nt: TGTGCCAGCAGCTTGACAGGGATCCCCTACGAGCAGTACTTC

abundance: -
j_gene: TRBJ1-3
d_gene: TRBD1
len: 15
v_gene: TRBV5-4
CDR3aa: CASSVDRDSGNTIYF
CDR3nt: TGTGCCAGCAGCGTTGACAGGGACTCTGGAAACACCATATATTTT

abundance: few
j_gene: TRBJ2-2
d_gene: -
len: 15
v_gene: TRBV6-1
CDR3aa: CASTLGAPSPGELFF
CDR3nt: TGTGCCAGCACCTTGGGGGCCCCAAGTCCCGGGGAGCTGTTTTTT

abundance: -
j_gene: TRBJ2-1
d_gene: -
len: 14
v_gene: TRBV5-1
CDR3aa: CASREGLSYNEQFF
CDR3nt: TGCGCCAGCAGGGAGGGACTCTCCTACAATGAGCAGTTCTTC

abundance: -
j_gene: TRBJ2-3
d_gene: TRBD1
len: 14
v_gene: TRBV5-8
CDR3aa: CASSSRQGPDTQYF
CDR3nt: TGTGCCAGCAGCTCCCGACAGGGGCCAGATACGCAGTATTTT